The next 18 T cell receptor beta chains were all read from a single sample in a study of persistence of HIV-infected CD4 T cells. Anti-CD3/anti-CD28 beads served as a nonspecific positive control stimulus. CD4+ T cells upregulating both CD40 ligand and CD69 were sorted as responding cells. Sequencing used immunoSEQ version 4 in survey mode. Profiling relied on immunoSEQ multiplex PCR, and the TCRdb table lists in-frame clones only, not all of them. This sample carries 40,000 to 55,000 clones, about 88% of them seen once, and the ten largest clones take around 0.48%. No antigens are known for them. The material was CD4+ T cells sorted from PBMCs after roughly 19-hour stimulation, obtained from a patient who received antiretroviral therapy. These receptor sequences come from an adult woman with HIV who was CMV-seropositive.

V and J are TRBV7-2 and TRBJ2-1, with 16 nucleotides matching TRBD2. The V segment lost 5 bases and the J segment 10 bases; nucleotides outside the gene matches: 8. The CDR3 length is 16 residues. Germline V gene lookup returns CDR1 SGHTA and CDR2 FQGNSA. The CDR3 sequence is CASSVTGTSGGDEQFF. The CDR3 nucleotides are TGTGCCAGCAGCGTTACCGGGACTAGCGGGGGGGACGAGCAGTTCTTC.

This clone was seen more than once but under ten times. DNA for the CDR3: TGTGCCAGCAGCCGGGACAGGGGGCACTACGAGCAGTACGTC. It codes for CASSRDRGHYEQYV. V and J are TRBV2 and TRBJ2-7; 12 nucleotides match TRBD1. CDR1 and CDR2 from the germline V gene are SNHLY and FYNNEI. Trimming at V came to 6 bases and at J to 3 bases, leaving 3 bases not matched to a gene. The CDR3 sequence is 14 residues long.

The rearrangement joins TRBV5-1 to TRBJ2-7; 11 nucleotides agree with TRBD2. The CDR3 loop spans 14 amino acids. V was clipped by 6 bases and J by 5 bases; unmatched bases: 7. From germline, CDR1 is SGHRS and CDR2 YFSETQ. CDR3 DNA sequence: TGCGCCAGCAACAGGCTAGCGGGGGGCGACGAGCAGTACTTC. It specifies CASNRLAGGDEQYF.

V usage is TRBV18 and J usage is TRBJ2-1; D unclear. V lost 2 bases to trimming and J lost 4 bases, with 6 bases between them. The CDR3 has 13 residues. Germline assignment: CDR1 KGHSH and CDR2 LQKENI. The CDR3 loop is CASSPGPYNEQFF. For the CDR3, the DNA is TGTGCCAGCTCACCAGGTCCATACAATGAGCAGTTCTTC.

This rearrangement joins TRBV10-3 to TRBJ1-1; 12 nucleotides align to TRBD1. Germline CDR1 is ENHRY and CDR2 is SYGVKD. The CDR3 totals 14 residues. The V and J ends lost 9 bases and 6 bases, in that order; junction bases with no gene match: 8. CDR3: CAITGTGGDAEAFF. In DNA, the CDR3 is TGTGCCATAACCGGGACAGGGGGCGACGCTGAAGCTTTCTTT.

This clone was seen only once. The gene calls are TRBV7-8 and TRBJ1-2, with unresolved D. The V and J ends lost 2 bases and 2 bases respectively, with 12 bases between them. The CDR3 consists of 15 residues. The germline CDR1 and CDR2 sequences are SGHVS and FQNEAQ. The CDR3 protein is CASSLISPTNYGYTF. The CDR3, as DNA: TGTGCCAGCAGCTTAATAAGTCCAACGAACTATGGCTACACCTTC. The full variable domain, with the rest looked up from reference TRBV7-8 and TRBJ1-2, is GAGVSQSPRYKVAKRGQDVALRCDPISGHVSLFWYQQALGQGPEFLTYFQNEAQLDKSGLPSDRFFAERPEGSVSTLKIQRTQQEDSAVYLCASSLISPTNYGYTFGSGTRLTVV.

The V and J genes are TRBV9 and TRBJ1-1; 8 nucleotides agree with TRBD1. The length of the CDR3 is 15 residues. After removal of 4 bases from V and 4 bases from J, the junction contained 9 bases not matched to a gene. Germline V gene data show CDR1 as SGDLS and CDR2 as YYNGEE. CDR3 sequence reads: CASSPGHRGGTEAFF. The CDR3 DNA follows: TGTGCCAGCAGCCCCGGTCACAGGGGGGGCACTGAAGCTTTCTTT.

This chain uses TRBV5-1 with TRBJ1-4; D call uncertain. V lost 3 bases, J lost 8 bases, and 17 bases lay in between. The CDR3 runs 15 residues. Germline V gene data show CDR1 as SGHRS and CDR2 as YFSETQ. CDR3 bases: TGCGCCAGCAGCTCTCGAAGCCCCGAGCGGGAAAAACTGTTTTTT. Translated, it gives CASSSRSPEREKLFF.

The genes are TRBV6-4 and TRBJ1-5; maybe TRBD1 (6 bases). Trimming removed 9 bases from V and 5 bases from J, with 14 bases in between. CDR1 and CDR2 from the germline V gene are MRHNA and SNTAGT. The CDR3 loop spans 13 amino acids. The CDR3 loop reads CASRGGSDQPQHF. DNA of the CDR3: TGTGCCAGTAGAGGGGGTTCCGATCAGCCCCAGCATTTT.

The chain has TRBV19 and TRBJ1-6; D is undetermined. The CDR3 extends over 15 amino acids. CDR1 is LNHDA, CDR2 SQIVND, per germline (reference sequence). V lost 4 bases and J lost 5, with 12 bases in between. DNA of the CDR3: TGTGCCAGTAGTAGGCAAGCTCAGGATAATTCACCCCTCCACTTT. It specifies CASSRQAQDNSPLHF.

The V and J genes are TRBV27 and TRBJ1-6, with a possible D match to TRBD1 (6 bases). The V gene's germline CDR1 is MNHEY and CDR2 SMNVEV (reference sequence). CDR3 size: 15 residues. The V and J ends lost 6 bases and 6 bases respectively, with 15 bases between them. For the CDR3, the DNA is TGTGCCAGCAGATCCGGACAGCGAATTAATTCACCCCTCCACTTT. Residues: CASRSGQRINSPLHF.

The chain uses TRBV4-2 and TRBJ1-5; D remains ambiguous. Between the trimmed V and J ends, which lost 0 bases and 4 bases, there was a span of 10 bases. CDR1 and CDR2 from the germline V gene are LGHNA and YNFKEQ. The CDR3 loop spans 15 amino acids. The CDR3 protein is CASSQELTGNQPQHF. CDR3 DNA sequence: TGTGCCAGCAGCCAAGAATTAACGGGGAATCAGCCCCAGCATTTT.

CDR3 coding DNA: TGTGCCAGAGGGGCCCCGAGCGGGGGGGGCGGTACTGAAGCTTTCTTT. Its protein is CARGAPSGGGGTEAFF. The V call is TRBV2, the J call TRBJ1-1; a weak D match, TRBD1 (6 bases). V lost 9 bases, J lost 5 bases, and 25 bases lay in between. The CDR3 loop spans 16 amino acids. Per germline, CDR1 SNHLY and CDR2 FYNNEI. Full variable domain (remainder filled in from reference TRBV2 and TRBJ1-1): EPEVTQTPSHQVTQMGQEVILRCVPISNHLYFYWYRQILGQKVEFLVSFYNNEISEKSEIFDDQFSVERPDGSNFTLKIRSTKLEDSAMYFCARGAPSGGGGTEAFFGQGTRLTVV.

This clone was seen more than once but under ten times. V and J are TRBV6-6 and TRBJ1-6; no definite D call. Trimming shortened V by 0 bases and J by 10 bases, and 16 bases separated the two germline ends. Germline V lookup: CDR1 MNHNY, CDR2 SVGAGI (reference sequence). The CDR3 has 16 amino acids. This CDR3 reads CASSYSSTAMGSPLHF. The DNA of the CDR3 is TGTGCCAGCAGTTACTCCAGCACAGCGATGGGATCACCCCTCCACTTT.

This clone was recorded a few times. V is TRBV19 and J is TRBJ1-5; D is possibly TRBD1 (5 bases). V was pared by 9 bases and J by 7 bases, with 19 bases between. The germline gives CDR1 LNHDA, CDR2 SQIVND (reference sequence). CDR3 size: 14 residues. CDR3 bases: TGTGCCAGCTATGAGAGTGGCTGGGGGCAGCCCCAGCATTTT. As protein: CASYESGWGQPQHF.

This clone was detected once. The chain is built from TRBV24-1 and TRBJ2-3; the D gene is possibly TRBD1 (5 bases). The germline CDR1 and CDR2 sequences are KGHDR and SFDVKD. This CDR3 contains 16 residues. Trimming took 0 bases from V and 6 from J, leaving 15 bases between them. CDR3 sequence: CATSDLSLGHEDTQYF. The CDR3, as DNA: TGTGCCACCAGTGATTTGTCTTTGGGGCATGAGGATACGCAGTATTTT.

In nucleotides, the CDR3 is TGCGCCAGCAGCCTGACAGGGGAGAAGAACACTGAAGCTTTCTTT. Amino acids: CASSLTGEKNTEAFF. V gene TRBV5-1 combines with J gene TRBJ1-1; 8 nucleotides agree with TRBD1. The CDR3 has 15 residues. Germline-derived CDR1 and CDR2 are SGHRS and YFSETQ. The trim removed 4 bases at V and 1 base at J, leaving 6 bases unmatched.

The chain carries TRBV5-1 and TRBJ1-2; tentatively, D is TRBD1 (6 bases). V lost 3 bases and J lost 3, with 12 bases in between. This CDR3 comprises 14 residues. The germline V gene encodes CDR1 SGHRS and CDR2 YFSETQ. For the CDR3, the DNA is TGCGCCAGCAGCTCGGGGGGCTTCGACTATGGCTACACCTTC. Protein product: CASSSGGFDYGYTF.